The entry below describes one T cell receptor beta chain. What it recognizes is unknown. Once RNA had been extracted, it was reverse transcribed into cDNA to act as the sequencing template. Clones were sequenced by immunoSEQ multiplex PCR, and TCRdb holds only the in-frame ones, with some missing. The top ten hold about 38% of the sample, which has roughly 150,000 clones, approximately 60% seen once. The sample originates from a study of CD8+ T cells in alopecia areata. Study outcomes and limitations: Higher clonality and more expanded CD8+ clones appeared in lesional than normal scalp. Scalp data also include sequences from resident alphabeta T cells of normal skin. Between patients, shared TCR sequences were less clear than in mice. This was possibly due in part to HLA diversity in the patient population.

The CDR3 consists of 15 residues. Trimming left V 5 bases short and J 7 bases short, with 17 bases between. Germline V CDR1 and CDR2: MNHEY, SMNVEV (reference sequence). Material for sequencing was CD8+ T cells sorted from blood. The sequence derives from a human donor in good health. The chain links TRBV27 to TRBJ2-2, with a tentative D call TRBD2 (5 bases). Here the CDR3 reads CASSPASGLGGELFF. CDR3 DNA sequence: TGTGCCAGCAGTCCCGCGTCGGGATTGGGCGGGGAGCTGTTTTTT.